This TCR beta chain was identified during a study of regulatory T cells in long-lasting Graves disease. With 3 bases removed from V and 5 bases from J, the gap between germline ends came to 13 bases. From germline, CDR1 is WNHNN and CDR2 SYGVQD (reference sequence). The CDR3 spans 15 residues. This clonotype was counted only a few times. The antigen remains undetermined. The study's findings and limits: Patients with persistent disease showed a bias toward TRBV28, TRBJ1-2 and TRBJ2-5. Patients whose Graves' disease persisted exhibited lower TCR diversity than those newly diagnosed.

The TCR beta library used iRepertoire HTBI primers with Arm-PCR amplification of CDR3. Authors' processing steps: Samples revealed approximately 60 TRBV and over 12 TRBJ segments. Each CDR3 protein gets one entry after TCRdb re-called the multiplex PCR reads with MiXCR. These V and J calls originate from TCRdb's pipeline instead of the authors' own analysis. The table includes about 400,000 distinct CDR3 sequences, about a fifth detected once. Time point meaning: persistent/refractory GD, antithyroid drugs over 5 years with positive TRAb. RNA extracted from PBMCs served as the sequencing template. The receptor was derived from a female donor with Graves disease. Sequenced here: peripheral blood mononuclear cells (PBMCs), sampled when the disease was refractory, from a patient treated with antithyroid drugs. The V and J genes are TRBV10-1 and TRBJ2-2; D might be TRBD2 (5 bases). The CDR3 sequence: CASSEIRDWTGELFF. The CDR3 DNA reads as TGCGCCAGCAGTGAAATCCGGGATTGGACCGGGGAGCTGTTTTTT.